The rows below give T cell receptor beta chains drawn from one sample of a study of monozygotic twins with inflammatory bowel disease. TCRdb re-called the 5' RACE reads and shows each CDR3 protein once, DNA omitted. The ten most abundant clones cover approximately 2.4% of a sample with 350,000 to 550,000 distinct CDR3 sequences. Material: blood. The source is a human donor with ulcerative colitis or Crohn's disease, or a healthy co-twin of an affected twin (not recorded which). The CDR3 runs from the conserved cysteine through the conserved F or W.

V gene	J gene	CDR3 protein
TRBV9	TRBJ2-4	CASSDPTGDGNIQYF
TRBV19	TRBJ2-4	CASSRGQANNIQYF
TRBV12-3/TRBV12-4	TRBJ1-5	CASRYSRAGSNQPQHF
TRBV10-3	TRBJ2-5	CAISRLAGNQETQYF
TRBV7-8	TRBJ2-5	CASSLGREESQYF
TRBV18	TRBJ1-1	CASSPGAVVNTEAFF
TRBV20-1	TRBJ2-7	CSAAGRSQSSYEQYF
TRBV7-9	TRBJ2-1	CASSFTGWSDNEQFF
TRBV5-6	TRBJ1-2	CASSLVDANYGYTF
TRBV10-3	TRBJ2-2	CAISDSNTGELFF
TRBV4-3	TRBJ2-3	CASSQDRAGTDTQYF
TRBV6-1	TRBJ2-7	CASKGQVYEQYF
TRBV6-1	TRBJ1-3	CASEDRRRDSGNTIYF
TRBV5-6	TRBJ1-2	CASSLRGGASYGYTF
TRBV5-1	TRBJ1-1	CASSLEPGAGSTEAFF
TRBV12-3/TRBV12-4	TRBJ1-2	CASSLDRLYGYTF
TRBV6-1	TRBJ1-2	CASSNGGNPNYGYTF
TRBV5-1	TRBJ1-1	CASSFGDLYTEAFF
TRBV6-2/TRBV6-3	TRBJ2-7	CASSYNYGYEQYF
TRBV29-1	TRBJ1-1	CSVNPKVRMNTEAFF
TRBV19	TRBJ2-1	CASSIRTAENEQFF
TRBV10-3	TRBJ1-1	CAISESGGNTEAFF
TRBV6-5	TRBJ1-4	CASSYAGTANEKLFF
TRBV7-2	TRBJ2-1	CASSLAQLAGDEQFF
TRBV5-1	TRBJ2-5	CASSLDLETQYF
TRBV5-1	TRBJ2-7	CASSFGTQGGSYEQYF
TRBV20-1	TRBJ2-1	CSAPGLAGFAYNEQFF
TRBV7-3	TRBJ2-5	CASSETGTSGGRETQYF
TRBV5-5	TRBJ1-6	CASSLEGREFSPLHF
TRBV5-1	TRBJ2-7	CASSLDAVSYEQYF
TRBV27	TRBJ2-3	CASSSFPGPSTDTQYF
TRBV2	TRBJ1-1	CASKQVEDRVFEAFF
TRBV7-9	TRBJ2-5	CASSIPAWREETQYF
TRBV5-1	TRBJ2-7	CASSSFNRGPNYEQYF
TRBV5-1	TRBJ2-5	CASSLAGDSTQYF
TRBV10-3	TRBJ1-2	CAISEGAPYYGYTF
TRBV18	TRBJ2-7	CASSSSGTGNYEQYF
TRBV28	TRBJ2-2	CASRTVLGELFF
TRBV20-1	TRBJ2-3	CSARDQRDTADTQYF
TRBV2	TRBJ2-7	CASTVDISYEQYF
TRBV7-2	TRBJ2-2	CASMGPNTGELFF
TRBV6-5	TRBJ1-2	CASNDGGNYGYTF
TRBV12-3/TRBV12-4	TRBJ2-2	CASSPQGQPTGELFF
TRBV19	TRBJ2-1	CASSILERDNEQFF